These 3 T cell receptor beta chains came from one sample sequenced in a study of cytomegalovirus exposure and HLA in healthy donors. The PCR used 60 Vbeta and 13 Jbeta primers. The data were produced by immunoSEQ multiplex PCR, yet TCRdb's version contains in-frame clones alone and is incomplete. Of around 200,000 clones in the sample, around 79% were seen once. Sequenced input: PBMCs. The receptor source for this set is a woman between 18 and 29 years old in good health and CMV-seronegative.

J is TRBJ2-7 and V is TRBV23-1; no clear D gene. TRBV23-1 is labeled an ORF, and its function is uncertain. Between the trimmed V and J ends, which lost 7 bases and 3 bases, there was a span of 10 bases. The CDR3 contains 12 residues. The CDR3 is CASKEAGYEQYF. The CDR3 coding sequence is TGCGCCAGCAAAGAGGCCGGCTACGAGCAGTACTTC.

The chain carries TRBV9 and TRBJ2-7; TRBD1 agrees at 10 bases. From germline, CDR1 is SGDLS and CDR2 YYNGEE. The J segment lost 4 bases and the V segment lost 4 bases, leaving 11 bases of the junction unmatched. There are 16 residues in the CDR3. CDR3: CASSFDRDRGVYEQYF. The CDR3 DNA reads TGTGCCAGCAGCTTTGACCGGGACAGGGGTGTTTACGAGCAGTACTTC.

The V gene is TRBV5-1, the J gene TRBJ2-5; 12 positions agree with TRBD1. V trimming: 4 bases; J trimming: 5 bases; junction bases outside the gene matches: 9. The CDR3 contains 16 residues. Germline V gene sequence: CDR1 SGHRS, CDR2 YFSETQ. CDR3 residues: CASSTLGTGGLETQYF. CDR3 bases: TGCGCCAGCAGCACCCTAGGGACAGGGGGCCTGGAGACCCAGTACTTC.